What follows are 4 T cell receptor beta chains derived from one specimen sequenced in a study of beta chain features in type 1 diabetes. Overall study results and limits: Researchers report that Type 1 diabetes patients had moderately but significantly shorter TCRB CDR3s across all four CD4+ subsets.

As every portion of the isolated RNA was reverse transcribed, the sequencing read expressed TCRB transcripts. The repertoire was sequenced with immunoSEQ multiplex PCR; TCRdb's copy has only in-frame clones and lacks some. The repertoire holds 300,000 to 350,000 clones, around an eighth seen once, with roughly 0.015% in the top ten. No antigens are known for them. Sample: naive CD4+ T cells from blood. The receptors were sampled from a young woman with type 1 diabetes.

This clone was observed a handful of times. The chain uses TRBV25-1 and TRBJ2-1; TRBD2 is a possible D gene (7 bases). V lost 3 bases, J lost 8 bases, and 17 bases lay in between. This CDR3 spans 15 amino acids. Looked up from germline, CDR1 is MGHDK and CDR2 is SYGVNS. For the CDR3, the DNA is TGTGCCAGCAGTGATCCCGCGGGGGCGGGGGATGAGCAGTTCTTC. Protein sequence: CASSDPAGAGDEQFF.

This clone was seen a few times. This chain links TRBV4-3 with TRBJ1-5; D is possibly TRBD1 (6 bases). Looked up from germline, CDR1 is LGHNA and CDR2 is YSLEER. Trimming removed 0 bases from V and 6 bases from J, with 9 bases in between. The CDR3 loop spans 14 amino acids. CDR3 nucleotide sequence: TGCGCCAGCAGCCAAGACGGACAGAGTCAGCCCCAGCATTTT. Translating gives CASSQDGQSQPQHF.

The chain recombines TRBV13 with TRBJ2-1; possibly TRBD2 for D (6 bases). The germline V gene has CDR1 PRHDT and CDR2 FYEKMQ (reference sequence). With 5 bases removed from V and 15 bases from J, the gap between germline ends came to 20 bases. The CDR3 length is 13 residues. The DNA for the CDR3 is TGTGCCAGCAGCCCTATCAGCGGGCTAGGACCGTTCTTC. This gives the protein CASSPISGLGPFF.

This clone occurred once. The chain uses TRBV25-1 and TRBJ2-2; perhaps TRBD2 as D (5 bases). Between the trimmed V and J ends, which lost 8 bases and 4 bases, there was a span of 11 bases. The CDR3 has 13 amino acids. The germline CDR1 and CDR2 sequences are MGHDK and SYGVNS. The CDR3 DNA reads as TGTGCCAGCGGGAGCTTGGGCACCGGGGAGCTGTTTTTT. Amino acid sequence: CASGSLGTGELFF. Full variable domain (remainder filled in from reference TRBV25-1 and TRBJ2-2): EADIYQTPRYLVIGTGKKITLECSQTMGHDKMYWYQQDPGMELHLIHYSYGVNSTEKGDLSSESTVSRIRTEHFPLTLESARPSHTSQYLCASGSLGTGELFFGEGSRLTVL.